One sample yielded the 20 T cell receptor beta chains listed below, sequenced in a study of regulatory T cells in long-lasting Graves disease. Time point in this sample: persistent/refractory GD, antithyroid drugs over 5 years with positive TRAb. The TCR library used RNA extracted from PBMCs. Relying on iRepertoire HTBI primers and Arm-PCR of CDR3 regions, the team built TCR beta libraries. TCRdb redid the calling of the multiplex PCR reads with MiXCR, one entry per CDR3 protein. The data hold about 470,000 distinct CDR3 sequences, with about a fifth observed a single time. The source was peripheral blood mononuclear cells (PBMCs), collected when the disease was refractory, from a patient treated with antithyroid drugs. These receptors all stem from a female donor with Graves disease.

As concerns this clonotype: This may arise from a read error, as a much more abundant clone is one base away. V and J are TRBV6-5 and TRBJ2-5; perhaps TRBD2 as D (6 bases). This CDR3 region has 15 residues. In germline, CDR1 is MNHEY, CDR2 SVGAGI. CDR3 DNA sequence: TGTACCAGCAGTTATGTCGGCGGGATCCAAGAGACCCAGTACTTC. Its protein product is CTSSYVGGIQETQYF.

Note on this clonotype: The germline gene is not matched at one end of the junction; a read error may be the cause. This chain connects TRBV7-7 to TRBJ2-7, with 9 bases matching TRBD1. Germline V gives CDR1 SSHAT, CDR2 FNYEAQ (reference sequence). The CDR3 covers 13 residues. The CDR3 is CASSPGQGFEQYF. The CDR3 DNA is TGTGCTAGCAGCCCGGGACAGGGATTCGAGCAGTACTTC.

The V gene is TRBV11-2, the J gene TRBJ2-7; D possibly corresponds to TRBD2 (6 bases). This CDR3 is 14 amino acids long. V lost 5 bases to trimming and J lost 2 bases, with 13 bases between them. The germline V gene has CDR1 SGHAT and CDR2 FQNNGV. CDR3 region: CASSIPSVTYEQYF. CDR3 DNA: TGTGCCAGCAGCATCCCTAGCGTGACCTACGAGCAGTACTTC.

The V call is TRBV6-2 or TRBV6-3, the J call TRBJ2-1; D not certain. Germline-derived CDR1 and CDR2 are MNHEY and SVGEGT. The ends were cut back, 6 bases at V and 8 bases at J, with 14 bases in the middle. The CDR3 sequence is 13 residues long. The CDR3 loop reads CASRNDSPDEQFF. Here the CDR3 DNA reads TGTGCCAGCAGGAACGACTCGCCCGATGAGCAGTTCTTC.

This clonotype appeared a few times. This rearrangement joins TRBV6-2 or TRBV6-3 to TRBJ2-7; no definite D call. The V gene's germline CDR1 is MNHEY and CDR2 SVGEGT. Between the trimmed V and J ends, which lost 2 bases and 6 bases, there was a span of 8 bases. The CDR3 has 12 amino acids. This CDR3 reads CASSYARGEQYF. The DNA for the CDR3 is TGTGCCAGCAGTTACGCGCGAGGCGAGCAGTACTTC.

This chain uses TRBV5-1 with TRBJ1-1, with D perhaps matching TRBD1 (6 bases). CDR1 is SGHRS, CDR2 YFSETQ, per germline. The V end was cut by 3 bases, the J end by 8 bases, with 17 bases between. The CDR3 consists of 14 residues. DNA of the CDR3: TGCGCCAGCAGCTCCGGGACATCAAAGGAGGAAGCTTTCTTT. It yields the protein CASSSGTSKEEAFF.

The rearrangement joins TRBV27 to TRBJ2-1; weak D call: TRBD2 (5 bases). CDR3 length: 14 amino acids. V gave up 7 bases and J gave up 8 bases, with 18 bases separating them. The germline V gene has CDR1 MNHEY and CDR2 SMNVEV (reference sequence). The chain's CDR3 is CASKETRVGYEQFF. For the CDR3, the DNA is TGTGCCAGCAAAGAGACGAGGGTTGGGTATGAGCAGTTCTTC.

This clonotype has just a few counts. V usage is TRBV19 and J usage is TRBJ1-5; D perhaps matches TRBD1 (5 bases). Germline CDR1 LNHDA, CDR2 SQIVND (reference sequence). The CDR3 consists of 13 residues. The V end was cut by 2 bases, the J end by 10 bases, with 12 bases between. CDR3: CASSINRRQPQHF. The CDR3 DNA reads as TGTGCCAGTAGTATAAACAGGAGGCAACCCCAGCATTTT.

This clonotype turned up a few times. The chain is built from TRBV19 and TRBJ2-7; D is perhaps TRBD2 (5 bases). Germline CDR1 LNHDA, CDR2 SQIVND (reference sequence). V dropped 7 bases and J dropped 2 bases, with 15 bases sitting between them. The CDR3 contains 14 residues. The CDR3: CASTPRVGAYEQYF. The CDR3 DNA reads as TGTGCCAGTACTCCGAGGGTCGGGGCCTACGAGCAGTACTTC.

This chain connects TRBV7-9 to TRBJ1-1; D gene ambiguous. Germline V gene lookup returns CDR1 SEHNR and CDR2 FQNEAQ (reference sequence). Trimming took 5 bases from V and 13 from J, leaving 14 bases between them. CDR3 length: 11 residues. CDR3 coding DNA: TGTGCCAGCAGCGTCGCACTCGAGGGTTTCTTT. It codes for CASSVALEGFF. Variable domain in full (rest from reference TRBV7-9 and TRBJ1-1): DTGVSQNPRHKITKRGQNVTFRCDPISEHNRLYWYRQTLGQGPEFLTYFQNEAQLEKSRLLSDRFSAERPKGSFSTLEIQRTEQGDSAMYLCASSVALEGFFGQGTRLTVV.

This clonotype was counted only a few times. This chain joins TRBV10-3 and TRBJ2-7; 8 bases are a match to TRBD1. The CDR3 has 14 amino acids. V dropped 3 bases and J dropped 6; count of bases not matched to a gene: 7. Looked up from germline, CDR1 is ENHRY and CDR2 is SYGVKD. Here the CDR3 reads CAISDLTGGIEQYF. Here the CDR3 DNA reads TGTGCCATCAGTGACCTAACAGGGGGTATCGAGCAGTACTTC.

This clonotype was seen ten or more times. V and J are TRBV11-2 and TRBJ1-1; 11 bases are a match to TRBD1. CDR3 length: 14 amino acids. Per germline, CDR1 SGHAT and CDR2 FQNNGV. J was trimmed by 9 bases and V by 1 base; bases with no gene match: 4. The DNA of the CDR3 is TGTGCCAGCAGCTTAGCTGGACAGGGGGCAAAAGCTTTCTTT. Protein: CASSLAGQGAKAFF.

This clonotype was picked up many times. The chain employs TRBV7-2 and TRBJ2-7; maybe TRBD2 (6 bases). Germline CDR1 reads SGHTA; CDR2 reads FQGNSA. V was shortened by 4 bases and J by 2 bases, with 15 bases between the two germline ends. CDR3 size: 15 residues. The CDR3 DNA reads TGTGCCAGCAGCTGGTGGGCTAGCGCTGCCTACGAGCAGTACTTC. Protein product: CASSWWASAAYEQYF.

This clonotype was counted only a few times. The chain's CDR3 is CASSFFTGDTGELFF. The CDR3 region has the DNA TGTGCCAGCAGCTTCTTCACAGGGGACACCGGGGAGCTGTTTTTT. The chain couples TRBV14 to TRBJ2-2; 7 nucleotides line up with TRBD1. Trimming at V came to 5 bases and at J to 3 bases, leaving 6 bases not matched to a gene. CDR1 and CDR2 (germline): SGHDN, FVKESK. The CDR3 contains 15 residues.

This clonotype was counted a few times. The rearrangement uses TRBV4-1 and TRBJ1-5, with no clear D. This CDR3 comprises 16 residues. Between the trimmed V and J ends, which lost 1 base and 3 bases, there was a span of 13 bases. The V gene's germline CDR1 is MGHRA and CDR2 YSYEKL. As DNA, the CDR3 is TGCGCCAGCAGCCAAGGTTGGGGTAGGGACAATCAGCCCCAGCATTTT. The encoded protein is CASSQGWGRDNQPQHF.

Notes on this clonotype: This clone may be a read error of a much larger clone one base away. This rearrangement joins TRBV6-1 to TRBJ2-7, with 8 bases fitting TRBD2. Germline V gives CDR1 MNHNS, CDR2 SASEGT. This CDR3 region has 15 residues. The CDR3 is CTSLRREAAPGEQYF. Here the CDR3 DNA reads TGTACCAGTCTCCGGCGGGAGGCGGCCCCAGGGGAGCAGTACTTC.

This clonotype was counted only a few times. The chain uses TRBV4-1 and TRBJ2-7, with 8 bases identical to TRBD2. The CDR3 loop spans 16 amino acids. V trimming: 0 bases; J trimming: 1 base; junction bases outside the gene matches: 5. Germline values: CDR1 MGHRA, CDR2 YSYEKL. In nucleotides, the CDR3 is TGCGCCAGCAGCCAAGAGATAATAGCGGGATCCTACGAGCAGTACTTC. Translating gives CASSQEIIAGSYEQYF.

This clonotype was picked up many times. The chain carries TRBV7-3 and TRBJ1-1; D is unclear. Trimming took off 2 bases at V and 0 bases at J, with 13 bases between the two ends. The CDR3 spans 16 residues. Germline CDR1 SGHTA, CDR2 FQGTGA. CDR3 residues: CASSLSSRGVNTEAFF. CDR3 coding DNA: TGTGCCAGCAGCTTATCGTCCCGGGGAGTGAACACTGAAGCTTTCTTT.

The CDR3 DNA follows: TGTGCCAGCAGCTTAGTCGGGTACGAGACCCAGTACTTC. Protein sequence: CASSLVGYETQYF. The chain links TRBV7-6 to TRBJ2-5; D is undetermined. The CDR3 loop spans 13 amino acids. With 1 base removed from V and 5 bases from J, the gap between germline ends came to 8 bases. The V gene's germline CDR1 is SGHVS and CDR2 FNYEAQ.

Notes on this clonotype: This clone may be a read error of a much larger clone one base away. The chain combines TRBV27 with TRBJ2-7; TRBD1 matches at 9 bases. Looked up from germline, CDR1 is MNHEY and CDR2 is SMNVEV (reference sequence). The CDR3 extends over 13 amino acids. CDR3 residues: CASSLWTGDEQCF. The CDR3 coding sequence is TGTGCCAGCAGTCTTTGGACAGGGGACGAGCAGTGCTTC.